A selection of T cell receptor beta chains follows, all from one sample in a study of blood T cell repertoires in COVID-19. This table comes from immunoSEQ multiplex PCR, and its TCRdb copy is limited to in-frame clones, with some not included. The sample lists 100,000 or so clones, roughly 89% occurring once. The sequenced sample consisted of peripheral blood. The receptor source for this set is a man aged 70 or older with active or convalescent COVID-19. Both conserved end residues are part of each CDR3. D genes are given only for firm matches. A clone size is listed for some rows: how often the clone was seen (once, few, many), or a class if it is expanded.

CDR3 DNA: TGTGCCAGCAGTTCGCACGCGCCGGAGACCCAGTACTTC
CDR3 protein: CASSSHAPETQYF
V gene: TRBV6-2/TRBV6-3
clone size: NA
J gene: TRBJ2-5
D gene: NA
CDR3 length: 13

CDR3 DNA: TGTGCCACCAGCAGAGGGGGGGAGAGTAATTCACCCCTCCACTTT
CDR3 protein: CATSRGGESNSPLHF
V gene: TRBV15
clone size: NA
J gene: TRBJ1-6
D gene: NA
CDR3 length: 15

CDR3 DNA: TGTGCCAGCAAAGACCGTCAGGGGGTTGGGGAGACCCAGTACTTC
CDR3 protein: CASKDRQGVGETQYF
V gene: TRBV6-5
clone size: NA
J gene: TRBJ2-5
D gene: TRBD1
CDR3 length: 15

CDR3 DNA: TGTGCCACCAGCGTAACACAGGGAGTTAATCAGCCCCAGCATTTT
CDR3 protein: CATSVTQGVNQPQHF
V gene: TRBV28
clone size: NA
J gene: TRBJ1-5
D gene: NA
CDR3 length: 15

CDR3 DNA: TGTGCCAGCAGTGAAGGTGGGAGCTCGTGGAATGAGCAGTTCTTC
CDR3 protein: CASSEGGSSWNEQFF
V gene: TRBV6-1
clone size: few
J gene: TRBJ2-1
D gene: NA
CDR3 length: 15

CDR3 DNA: TGCGCCAGCAGCTTGAGAGCGGGGGGCTTGGAGACCCAGTACTTC
CDR3 protein: CASSLRAGGLETQYF
V gene: TRBV5-1
clone size: NA
J gene: TRBJ2-5
D gene: TRBD2
CDR3 length: 15

CDR3 DNA: TGTGCCTGGAGTGCAGCGACTGTTTATGGCTACACCTTC
CDR3 protein: CAWSAATVYGYTF
V gene: TRBV30
clone size: NA
J gene: TRBJ1-2
D gene: NA
CDR3 length: 13

CDR3 DNA: TGTGCCAGCAGCTTAGCTAGCGGGGGGGGATCAGATACGCAGTATTTT
CDR3 protein: CASSLASGGGSDTQYF
V gene: TRBV7-2
clone size: few
J gene: TRBJ2-3
D gene: TRBD2
CDR3 length: 16

CDR3 DNA: TGTGCCAGCAGTCCCCGTACGGGGGGGAACACTGAAGCTTTCTTT
CDR3 protein: CASSPRTGGNTEAFF
V gene: TRBV28
clone size: NA
J gene: TRBJ1-1
D gene: NA
CDR3 length: 15

CDR3 DNA: TGTGCCAGCAGCTTAGTGGGACAGGGGGCCATGAACACTGAAGCTTTCTTT
CDR3 protein: CASSLVGQGAMNTEAFF
V gene: TRBV7-3
clone size: NA
J gene: TRBJ1-1
D gene: TRBD1
CDR3 length: 17

CDR3 DNA: TGTGCCAGCAGACACGGGCAGGGGACCGGGGAGCTGTTTTTT
CDR3 protein: CASRHGQGTGELFF
V gene: TRBV3-1/TRBV3-2
clone size: NA
J gene: TRBJ2-2
D gene: NA
CDR3 length: 14

CDR3 DNA: TGTGCCAGCAGCTCCGGACAGGGTACCACTGAAGCTTTCTTT
CDR3 protein: CASSSGQGTTEAFF
V gene: TRBV6-1
clone size: once
J gene: TRBJ1-1
D gene: TRBD1
CDR3 length: 14

CDR3 DNA: TGTGCCATCAGTGAGCCCCCAGGGGCCCCTGGAAACACCATATATTTT
CDR3 protein: CAISEPPGAPGNTIYF
V gene: TRBV10-3
clone size: NA
J gene: TRBJ1-3
D gene: NA
CDR3 length: 16

CDR3 DNA: TGTGCCACCAGCAGAGGTGGCGGGGAGACCCAGTACTTC
CDR3 protein: CATSRGGGETQYF
V gene: TRBV15
clone size: NA
J gene: TRBJ2-5
D gene: NA
CDR3 length: 13

CDR3 DNA: TGTGCCAGCAGTTACTTAGGGGACAGGGTGGGACGCGAGCAGTACTTC
CDR3 protein: CASSYLGDRVGREQYF
V gene: TRBV6-5
clone size: NA
J gene: TRBJ2-7
D gene: TRBD1
CDR3 length: 16

CDR3 DNA: TGTGCCTGGGGACAGCGGAGCGATCAGCCCCAGCATTTT
CDR3 protein: CAWGQRSDQPQHF
V gene: TRBV30
clone size: NA
J gene: TRBJ1-5
D gene: NA
CDR3 length: 13

CDR3 DNA: TGCGCCAGCAGCTTGTTGGGGGGAGAGGGAAAACTGTTTTTT
CDR3 protein: CASSLLGGEGKLFF
V gene: TRBV5-1
clone size: few
J gene: TRBJ1-4
D gene: NA
CDR3 length: 14

CDR3 DNA: TGTGCCATCAGGGGACAGGGAAGGACTGAAGCTTTCTTT
CDR3 protein: CAIRGQGRTEAFF
V gene: TRBV10-3
clone size: few
J gene: TRBJ1-1
D gene: TRBD1
CDR3 length: 13

CDR3 DNA: TGTGCCAGCAGCTCGGGACTTTCCTCAGATACGCAGTATTTT
CDR3 protein: CASSSGLSSDTQYF
V gene: TRBV7-2
clone size: NA
J gene: TRBJ2-3
D gene: NA
CDR3 length: 14

CDR3 DNA: TGTGCCAGCAGCTTATTTGGGGGGGTTTCCGAGCAGTACTTC
CDR3 protein: CASSLFGGVSEQYF
V gene: TRBV7-3
clone size: NA
J gene: TRBJ2-7
D gene: TRBD2
CDR3 length: 14

CDR3 DNA: TGTGCCAGCAGTGAAACTCAGACAGGGAGCAAGGATGGCTACACCTTC
CDR3 protein: CASSETQTGSKDGYTF
V gene: TRBV6-1
clone size: few
J gene: TRBJ1-2
D gene: TRBD1
CDR3 length: 16

CDR3 DNA: TGTGCCAGCAGCGTGGGCCCCCCAGATACGCAGTATTTT
CDR3 protein: CASSVGPPDTQYF
V gene: TRBV9
clone size: NA
J gene: TRBJ2-3
D gene: NA
CDR3 length: 13

CDR3 DNA: TGTGCCAGCAGTCTACAGGGTGGGTGGGCTGAAGCTTTCTTT
CDR3 protein: CASSLQGGWAEAFF
V gene: TRBV6-5
clone size: NA
J gene: TRBJ1-1
D gene: NA
CDR3 length: 14

CDR3 DNA: TGTGCCAGCAGCTTCAGCGGGGGCGACGAGCAGTACTTC
CDR3 protein: CASSFSGGDEQYF
V gene: TRBV11-2
clone size: NA
J gene: TRBJ2-7
D gene: TRBD2
CDR3 length: 13

CDR3 DNA: TGCGCCAGCAGCCGGACAGTCAATCAGCCCCAGCATTTT
CDR3 protein: CASSRTVNQPQHF
V gene: TRBV4-1
clone size: NA
J gene: TRBJ1-5
D gene: NA
CDR3 length: 13

CDR3 DNA: TGTGCCAGCAGACAGGGTTACTATGGCTACACCTTC
CDR3 protein: CASRQGYYGYTF
V gene: TRBV11-2
clone size: NA
J gene: TRBJ1-2
D gene: NA
CDR3 length: 12

CDR3 DNA: TGTGCCAGCGGGGGACAGGGAATTCAGCCCCAGCATTTT
CDR3 protein: CASGGQGIQPQHF
V gene: TRBV2
clone size: NA
J gene: TRBJ1-5
D gene: TRBD1
CDR3 length: 13

CDR3 DNA: TGCGCCAGCAGCCAAGAGCGGGGAAATCAGCCCCAGCATTTT
CDR3 protein: CASSQERGNQPQHF
V gene: TRBV4-3
clone size: NA
J gene: TRBJ1-5
D gene: NA
CDR3 length: 14

CDR3 DNA: TGTGCCAGTAGTATCAGTCAGGGCGAGAACTACAATGAGCAGTTCTTC
CDR3 protein: CASSISQGENYNEQFF
V gene: TRBV19
clone size: NA
J gene: TRBJ2-1
D gene: NA
CDR3 length: 16

CDR3 DNA: TGTGCCACCAGTGATTTGGACAGCTCCCATGGCTACACCTTC
CDR3 protein: CATSDLDSSHGYTF
V gene: TRBV24-1
clone size: NA
J gene: TRBJ1-2
D gene: NA
CDR3 length: 14

CDR3 DNA: TGTGCCACCAGTGACTTCCGGGACAGCCGGAACAATGAGCAGTTCTTC
CDR3 protein: CATSDFRDSRNNEQFF
V gene: TRBV24-1
clone size: NA
J gene: TRBJ2-1
D gene: TRBD1
CDR3 length: 16

CDR3 DNA: TGCGCCAGCAGCCAAATTAGCGGAAAGTTCGATGAGCAGTTCTTC
CDR3 protein: CASSQISGKFDEQFF
V gene: TRBV4-1
clone size: NA
J gene: TRBJ2-1
D gene: NA
CDR3 length: 15

CDR3 DNA: TGCGCCAGCAGCAAGACAGGGAGTGGGGAGACCCAGTACTTC
CDR3 protein: CASSKTGSGETQYF
V gene: TRBV5-1
clone size: NA
J gene: TRBJ2-5
D gene: TRBD1
CDR3 length: 14

CDR3 DNA: TGTGCCAGCAGTGACCCCCGGGGGTCCTACAATGAGCAGTTCTTC
CDR3 protein: CASSDPRGSYNEQFF
V gene: TRBV6-2/TRBV6-3
clone size: NA
J gene: TRBJ2-1
D gene: NA
CDR3 length: 15

CDR3 DNA: TGTGCCAGCAGTATTTCAGGTTACGAGCAGTACTTC
CDR3 protein: CASSISGYEQYF
V gene: TRBV25-1
clone size: NA
J gene: TRBJ2-7
D gene: NA
CDR3 length: 12

CDR3 DNA: TGCGCCAGCAGCCAAGGGGGGGGTCCCCTTAATGAAAAACTGTTTTTT
CDR3 protein: CASSQGGGPLNEKLFF
V gene: TRBV4-1
clone size: NA
J gene: TRBJ1-4
D gene: NA
CDR3 length: 16

CDR3 DNA: TGTGCCAGCAGTTACGCACGGACAGGGGAAGTGGGAGCTTTCTTT
CDR3 protein: CASSYARTGEVGAFF
V gene: TRBV6-5
clone size: NA
J gene: TRBJ1-1
D gene: TRBD1
CDR3 length: 15

CDR3 DNA: TGTGCCAGCAGCGTAGGTCCAGGGGCAGGAAACACCATATATTTT
CDR3 protein: CASSVGPGAGNTIYF
V gene: TRBV9
clone size: NA
J gene: TRBJ1-3
D gene: NA
CDR3 length: 15

CDR3 DNA: TGTGCCAGCAGCTTGGACGCAGGGAGGGCTGAAGCTTTCTTT
CDR3 protein: CASSLDAGRAEAFF
V gene: TRBV5-5
clone size: NA
J gene: TRBJ1-1
D gene: NA
CDR3 length: 14

CDR3 DNA: TGTGCCAGCAACCCGGGACAGGGTAGGTGGAATGAGCAGTTCTTC
CDR3 protein: CASNPGQGRWNEQFF
V gene: TRBV2
clone size: NA
J gene: TRBJ2-1
D gene: TRBD1
CDR3 length: 15

CDR3 DNA: TGTGCCAGCAGCTCGAAACAGGGGAACGAGCAGTACTTC
CDR3 protein: CASSSKQGNEQYF
V gene: TRBV7-2
clone size: NA
J gene: TRBJ2-7
D gene: TRBD1
CDR3 length: 13

CDR3 DNA: TGTGCCAGCAGCCCAAGAATAAGGACAGGGCTAGGCCTTGACACCGGGGAGCTGTTTTTT
CDR3 protein: CASSPRIRTGLGLDTGELFF
V gene: TRBV7-6
clone size: NA
J gene: TRBJ2-2
D gene: TRBD1
CDR3 length: 20

CDR3 DNA: TGTGCCAGCAGCCTTGGTTCGGCGGGGGGATTTGGGGCAGATACGCAGTATTTT
CDR3 protein: CASSLGSAGGFGADTQYF
V gene: TRBV4-2
clone size: once
J gene: TRBJ2-3
D gene: TRBD2
CDR3 length: 18

CDR3 DNA: TGCGCCAGCAGTGAGGGGGCTAGTACTGAAGCTTTCTTT
CDR3 protein: CASSEGASTEAFF
V gene: TRBV5-1
clone size: NA
J gene: TRBJ1-1
D gene: TRBD1
CDR3 length: 13

CDR3 DNA: TGTGCCTGGAGTCCGGACAGTGGCAATCAGCCCCAGCATTTT
CDR3 protein: CAWSPDSGNQPQHF
V gene: TRBV30
clone size: NA
J gene: TRBJ1-5
D gene: NA
CDR3 length: 14

CDR3 DNA: TGTGCCAGCAGTACCCAGAAGGGACTTGCACTCTACGAGCAGTACTTC
CDR3 protein: CASSTQKGLALYEQYF
V gene: TRBV6-7
clone size: NA
J gene: TRBJ2-7
D gene: NA
CDR3 length: 16

CDR3 DNA: TGCGCCAGCAGCTTGTCGGACTACTACACCGGGGAGCTGTTTTTT
CDR3 protein: CASSLSDYYTGELFF
V gene: TRBV5-1
clone size: NA
J gene: TRBJ2-2
D gene: NA
CDR3 length: 15

CDR3 DNA: TGTGCCAGCAGTCAAGGGGGTGTGGCAGATACGCAGTATTTT
CDR3 protein: CASSQGGVADTQYF
V gene: TRBV28
clone size: NA
J gene: TRBJ2-3
D gene: NA
CDR3 length: 14

CDR3 DNA: TGTGCCAGCAGCCCCGCGGGTCACGGGCGGAACTATGGCTACACCTTC
CDR3 protein: CASSPAGHGRNYGYTF
V gene: TRBV28
clone size: NA
J gene: TRBJ1-2
D gene: NA
CDR3 length: 16

CDR3 DNA: TGTGCCAGCAACGCACAGGGGCGGGTCGACGAGCAGTACTTC
CDR3 protein: CASNAQGRVDEQYF
V gene: TRBV6-5
clone size: NA
J gene: TRBJ2-7
D gene: TRBD1
CDR3 length: 14

CDR3 DNA: TGCAGCGTCCGAGCCCGGCAGGGCGATGAGCAGTTCTTC
CDR3 protein: CSVRARQGDEQFF
V gene: TRBV29-1
clone size: NA
J gene: TRBJ2-1
D gene: NA
CDR3 length: 13

CDR3 DNA: TGTGCCAGCAGTTACTCGGCCCGACCGGCGGGTGGCTACACCTTC
CDR3 protein: CASSYSARPAGGYTF
V gene: TRBV6-5
clone size: NA
J gene: TRBJ1-2
D gene: NA
CDR3 length: 15

CDR3 DNA: TGTGCCAGCAGCGACCCCGGCGGCGGGGAGCTGTTTTTT
CDR3 protein: CASSDPGGGELFF
V gene: TRBV7-6
clone size: once
J gene: TRBJ2-2
D gene: NA
CDR3 length: 13

CDR3 DNA: TGCAGCGTTGAGGGACAAAAATCGAACACCGGGGAGCTGTTTTTT
CDR3 protein: CSVEGQKSNTGELFF
V gene: TRBV29-1
clone size: NA
J gene: TRBJ2-2
D gene: NA
CDR3 length: 15

CDR3 DNA: TGTGCCAGCAGTTTAGGGACAGGGGGCGCCGCGGCTTTCTTT
CDR3 protein: CASSLGTGGAAAFF
V gene: TRBV27
clone size: NA
J gene: TRBJ1-1
D gene: TRBD1
CDR3 length: 14